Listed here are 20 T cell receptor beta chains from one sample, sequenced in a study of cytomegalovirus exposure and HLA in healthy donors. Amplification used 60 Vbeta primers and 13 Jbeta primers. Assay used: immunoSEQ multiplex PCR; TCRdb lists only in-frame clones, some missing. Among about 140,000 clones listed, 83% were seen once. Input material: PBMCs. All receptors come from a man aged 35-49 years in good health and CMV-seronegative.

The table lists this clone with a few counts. The CDR3 loop reads CASRKGTSYQETQYF. Written as DNA, the CDR3 is TGTGCCAGCAGGAAGGGGACATCGTACCAAGAGACCCAGTACTTC. The V and J genes are TRBV11-2 and TRBJ2-5; TRBD1 might be the D (6 bases). The germline V and J ends were trimmed by 6 bases and 0 bases, with 14 bases remaining between them. The CDR3 loop spans 15 amino acids. Germline lookup yields CDR1 SGHAT and CDR2 FQNNGV.

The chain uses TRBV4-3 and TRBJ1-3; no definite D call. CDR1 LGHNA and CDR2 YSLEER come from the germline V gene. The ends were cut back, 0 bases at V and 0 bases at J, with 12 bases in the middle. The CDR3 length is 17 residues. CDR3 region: CASSQEPGRSSGNTIYF. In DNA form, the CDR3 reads TGCGCCAGCAGCCAAGAACCTGGGCGTAGCTCTGGAAACACCATATATTTT.

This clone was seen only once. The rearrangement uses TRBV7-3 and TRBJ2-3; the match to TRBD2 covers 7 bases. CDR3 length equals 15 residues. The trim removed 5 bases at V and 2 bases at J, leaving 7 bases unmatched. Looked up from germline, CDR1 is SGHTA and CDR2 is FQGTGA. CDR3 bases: TGTGCCAGCAGCCCTTCGGGACTACCCACAGATACGCAGTATTTT. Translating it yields CASSPSGLPTDTQYF.

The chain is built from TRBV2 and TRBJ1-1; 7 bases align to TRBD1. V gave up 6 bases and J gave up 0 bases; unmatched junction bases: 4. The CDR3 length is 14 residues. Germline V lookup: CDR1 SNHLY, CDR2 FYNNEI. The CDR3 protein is CASRLGQLNTEAFF. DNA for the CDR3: TGTGCCAGCAGGCTGGGACAGTTGAACACTGAAGCTTTCTTT.

CDR3 in amino acids: CASSFMGGVDTQYF. In DNA form, the CDR3 reads TGCGCCAGCAGCTTTATGGGGGGGGTAGATACGCAGTATTTT. The rearrangement links TRBV5-1 to TRBJ2-3; 7 bases map to TRBD2. V trimming: 2 bases; J trimming: 5 bases; junction bases outside the gene matches: 5. The V gene's germline CDR1 is SGHRS and CDR2 YFSETQ. The CDR3 contains 14 residues.

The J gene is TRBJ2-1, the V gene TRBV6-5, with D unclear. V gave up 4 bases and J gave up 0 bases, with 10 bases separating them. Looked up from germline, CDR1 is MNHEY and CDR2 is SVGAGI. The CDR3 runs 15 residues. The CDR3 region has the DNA TGTGCCAGCAGTTCCCAGGCCGGCTCCTACAATGAGCAGTTCTTC. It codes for CASSSQAGSYNEQFF.

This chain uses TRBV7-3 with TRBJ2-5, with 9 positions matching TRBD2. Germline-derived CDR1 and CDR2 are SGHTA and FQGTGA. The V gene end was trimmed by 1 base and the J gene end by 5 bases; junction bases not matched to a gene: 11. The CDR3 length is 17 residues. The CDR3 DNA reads TGTGCCAGCAGCTTAATGGGCGGGGGGGCCGAGGAGGAGACCCAGTACTTC. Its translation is CASSLMGGGAEEETQYF.

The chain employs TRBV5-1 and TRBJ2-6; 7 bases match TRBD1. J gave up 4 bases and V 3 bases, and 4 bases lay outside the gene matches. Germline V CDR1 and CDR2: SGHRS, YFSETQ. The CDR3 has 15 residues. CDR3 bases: TGCGCCAGCAGCTCCCAGGGGGACGGGGCCAACGTCCTGACTTTC. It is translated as CASSSQGDGANVLTF.

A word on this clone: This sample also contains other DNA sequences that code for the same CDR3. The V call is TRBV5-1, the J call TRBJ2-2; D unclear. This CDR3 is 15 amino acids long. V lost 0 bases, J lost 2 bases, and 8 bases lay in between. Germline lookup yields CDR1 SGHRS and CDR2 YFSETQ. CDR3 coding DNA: TGCGCCAGCAGCTTGGCAGGAACTAACACCGGGGAGCTGTTTTTT. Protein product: CASSLAGTNTGELFF.

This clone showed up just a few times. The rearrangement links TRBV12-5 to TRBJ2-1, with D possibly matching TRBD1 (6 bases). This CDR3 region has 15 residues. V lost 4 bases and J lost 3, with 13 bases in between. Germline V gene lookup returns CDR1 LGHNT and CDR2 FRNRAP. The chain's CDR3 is CASGSNRDIYNEQFF. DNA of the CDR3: TGTGCTAGTGGTTCAAACCGGGACATCTACAATGAGCAGTTCTTC.

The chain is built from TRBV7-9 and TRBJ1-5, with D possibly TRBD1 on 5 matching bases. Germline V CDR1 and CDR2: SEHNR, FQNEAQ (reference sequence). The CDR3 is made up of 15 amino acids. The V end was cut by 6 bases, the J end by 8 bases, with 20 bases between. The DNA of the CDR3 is TGTGCCAGCAGTCCAACGGGGGGGTGGGATAAGCCCCAGCATTTT. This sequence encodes CASSPTGGWDKPQHF.

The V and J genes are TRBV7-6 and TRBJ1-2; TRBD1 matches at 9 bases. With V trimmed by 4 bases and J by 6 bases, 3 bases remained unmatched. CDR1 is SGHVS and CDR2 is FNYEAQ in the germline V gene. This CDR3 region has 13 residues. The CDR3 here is CASSSRTGDGYTF. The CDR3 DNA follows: TGTGCCAGCAGCTCCCGGACAGGGGATGGCTACACCTTC.

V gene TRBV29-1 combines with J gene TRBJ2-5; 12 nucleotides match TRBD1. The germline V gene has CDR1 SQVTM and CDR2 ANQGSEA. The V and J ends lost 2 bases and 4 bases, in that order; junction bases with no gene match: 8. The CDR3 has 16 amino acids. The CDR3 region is CSVEPRDRGPRETQYF. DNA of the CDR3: TGCAGCGTTGAACCACGGGACAGGGGGCCGAGAGAGACCCAGTACTTC.

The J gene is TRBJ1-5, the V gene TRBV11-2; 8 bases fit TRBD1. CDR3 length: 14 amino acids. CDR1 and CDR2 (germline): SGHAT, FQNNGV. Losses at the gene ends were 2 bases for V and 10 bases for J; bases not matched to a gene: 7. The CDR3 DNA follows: TGTGCCAGCAGCTTATTACCAGGGGGCTATCCCCAGCATTTT. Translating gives CASSLLPGGYPQHF.

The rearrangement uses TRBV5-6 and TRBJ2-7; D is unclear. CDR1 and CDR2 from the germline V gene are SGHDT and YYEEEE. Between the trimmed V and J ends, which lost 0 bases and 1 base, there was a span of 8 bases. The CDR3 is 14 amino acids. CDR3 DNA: TGTGCCAGCAGCTTGGTCCAGGTGTCCTACGAGCAGTACTTC. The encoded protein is CASSLVQVSYEQYF.

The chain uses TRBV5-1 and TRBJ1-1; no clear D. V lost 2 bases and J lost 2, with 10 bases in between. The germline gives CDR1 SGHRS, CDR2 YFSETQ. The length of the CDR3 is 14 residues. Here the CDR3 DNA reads TGCGCCAGCAGCTTATTCGGGGTCAACACTGAAGCTTTCTTT. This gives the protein CASSLFGVNTEAFF.

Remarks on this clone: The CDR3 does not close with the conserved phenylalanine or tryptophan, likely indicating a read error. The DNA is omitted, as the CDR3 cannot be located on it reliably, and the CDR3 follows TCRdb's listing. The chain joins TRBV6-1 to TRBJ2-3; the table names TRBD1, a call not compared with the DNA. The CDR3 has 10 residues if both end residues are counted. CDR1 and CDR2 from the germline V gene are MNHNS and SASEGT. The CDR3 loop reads CASSEAFPGI.

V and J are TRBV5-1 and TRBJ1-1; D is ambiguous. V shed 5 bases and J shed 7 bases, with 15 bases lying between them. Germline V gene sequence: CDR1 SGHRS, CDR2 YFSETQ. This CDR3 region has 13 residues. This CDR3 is CASRSPGFGEAFF. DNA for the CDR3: TGCGCCAGCAGATCCCCGGGTTTCGGTGAAGCTTTCTTT.

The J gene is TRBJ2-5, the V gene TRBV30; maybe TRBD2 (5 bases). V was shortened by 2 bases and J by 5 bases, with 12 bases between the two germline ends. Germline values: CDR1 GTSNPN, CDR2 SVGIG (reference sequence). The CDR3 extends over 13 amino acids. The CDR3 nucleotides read TGTGCCTGGAGTCCGCCGTGGGAGGAGACCCAGTACTTC. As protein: CAWSPPWEETQYF.

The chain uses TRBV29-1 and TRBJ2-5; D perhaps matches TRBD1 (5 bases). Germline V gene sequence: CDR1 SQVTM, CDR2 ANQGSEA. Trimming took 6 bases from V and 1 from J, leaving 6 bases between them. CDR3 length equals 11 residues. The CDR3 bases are TGCAGCGTGACAGCCCAAGAGACCCAGTACTTC. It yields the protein CSVTAQETQYF.